What follows is one T cell receptor (beta chain) and its context. This entry comes from a study of CD8 T cells in Susac syndrome. This CDR3 is 15 amino acids long. Trimming took 4 bases from V and 2 from J; bases not matched to a gene: 6. Germline-derived CDR1 and CDR2 are SGHNT and YYREEE (reference sequence). Random hexamers were used to reverse transcribe the RNA input (roughly 0.5 to 1 ug). From the immunoSEQ multiplex PCR reads, TCRdb called clonotypes with MiXCR, one entry per CDR3 protein. The sample holds about 81,000 distinct CDR3 sequences; approximately 95% are singletons and the top ten take approximately 0.92%.

The TCR originated in a human donor with Susac syndrome. The specimen was CD8+ T cells from PBMCs. The chain joins TRBV5-4 to TRBJ1-2; the match to TRBD1 covers 9 bases. The CDR3 sequence: CASSHGTGWNYGYTF. The CDR3 bases are TGTGCCAGCAGCCACGGGACAGGGTGGAACTATGGCTACACCTTC.